Listed below are T cell receptor beta chains from one sample, sequenced in a study of cytomegalovirus exposure and HLA in healthy donors. Repertoires were generated with immunoSEQ multiplex PCR, while TCRdb's copy carries only in-frame clones and drops some. The sample contains fewer than 200,000 clones, 86% of which appear only once. The sequencing input was PBMCs. These receptors all come from a man aged 30 to 45 in good health and CMV-seropositive. CDR3s include the opening cysteine and the closing phenylalanine or tryptophan. A D gene is named only where the DNA matches it firmly. The size of a clone is reported for some rows only, either as once, few or many, or as a class for expanded clones.

cdr3_nt	cdr3_aa	v_call	j_call	clone_size	d_call
TGCGCCAGCAGCTTGTGGGCGGGGGCCGGAGGCTACACCTTC	CASSLWAGAGGYTF	TRBV5-1	TRBJ1-2	NA	NA
TGTGCCATCAATAAGTCAGGGGTGCAGTTCTTC	CAINKSGVQFF	TRBV10-3	TRBJ2-1	once	NA
TGTGCCAGCAGTTTATCCCGGTCCACTGAAGCTTTCTTT	CASSLSRSTEAFF	TRBV27	TRBJ1-1	NA	NA
TGTGCCAGCAGCGGCTACGAGCAGTACTTC	CASSGYEQYF	TRBV7-3	TRBJ2-7	few	NA
TGTGCCAGCAGCAAAGGACTAGCGGGCAACACAGATACGCAGTATTTT	CASSKGLAGNTDTQYF	TRBV5-5	TRBJ2-3	NA	TRBD2
TGTGCCAGCAGCGTAGTTTTCGGGCAGGGGGGAACAGATACGCAGTATTTT	CASSVVFGQGGTDTQYF	TRBV9	TRBJ2-3	NA	NA
TGTGCCTGGAGTGTCGGGGAGCTGTTTTTT	CAWSVGELFF	TRBV30	TRBJ2-2	NA	NA
TGTGCCAGCAAATCTAGCGGGGAAGCCTACGAGCAGTACTTC	CASKSSGEAYEQYF	TRBV6-1	TRBJ2-7	NA	TRBD2
TGTGCCAGCAGTATCCGGAAAAATGAAAAACTGTTTTTT	CASSIRKNEKLFF	TRBV6-1	TRBJ1-4	NA	NA
TGTGCCAGCAGCTATCCGGGACAGGCCTACGAGCAGTACTTC	CASSYPGQAYEQYF	TRBV7-9	TRBJ2-7	NA	TRBD1
TGTGCCAGCAGCTACCGACGGGGGGAGACCCAGTACTTC	CASSYRRGETQYF	TRBV7-9	TRBJ2-5	NA	NA
TGTGCCATCCTCCCCCGTAGCGGCAACTCCTACGAGCAGTACTTC	CAILPRSGNSYEQYF	TRBV28	TRBJ2-7	NA	NA
TGTGCCAGCAGTGTGGCTAGCGGGGGTTGGGAGACCCAGTACTTC	CASSVASGGWETQYF	TRBV2	TRBJ2-5	NA	TRBD2
TGTGCCAGCAGCGCCCGGGACTACAGCGGGGAGCAGTTCTTC	CASSARDYSGEQFF	TRBV7-3	TRBJ2-1	NA	TRBD2
TGTGCCAGCTTACAGGGTATTGTTTTGACAGATACGCAGTATTTT	CASLQGIVLTDTQYF	TRBV6-6	TRBJ2-3	NA	NA